Here is one T cell receptor (beta chain) with its context. Germline V gives CDR1 SGHVS, CDR2 FQNEAQ. The CDR3 covers 13 residues. V lost 2 bases and J lost 6, with 10 bases in between. Methods used by the authors: Cell counts per sample came from amplifying reference gene primers. Here immunoSEQ multiplex PCR was the method, and the copy in TCRdb shows in-frame clones only, minus some. V and J calls and clone size are as listed in that table; D and trimming were resolved from the DNA. The top ten clones hold 28% of a sample with tens of thousands of clones, roughly 73% of them seen once. This sample was taken from a study of blood T cell repertoires in COVID-19. As for the study in general: Samples came from the United States, Italy and Spain, spanning acute and convalescent COVID-19. The cDNA or gDNA used as material had been derived from T cells, B-cell-depleted T cells, or PBMCs.

The receptor comes from a woman between 65 and 79 years old with acute or convalescent COVID-19. The rearrangement links TRBV7-8 to TRBJ1-1; perhaps TRBD1 as D (5 bases). Sequenced: peripheral blood. CDR3 sequence reads: CASSLPGGAEAFF. DNA for the CDR3: TGTGCCAGCAGCTTACCGGGGGGGGCTGAAGCTTTCTTT. Filled out from reference TRBV7-8 and TRBJ1-1, the complete variable domain reads GAGVSQSPRYKVAKRGQDVALRCDPISGHVSLFWYQQALGQGPEFLTYFQNEAQLDKSGLPSDRFFAERPEGSVSTLKIQRTQQEDSAVYLCASSLPGGAEAFFGQGTRLTVV.